This T cell receptor beta chain was found in a study of T cell responses to AZD1222 COVID-19 vaccine. Study-level information: The analysis combined second doses at about 4 or about 12 weeks.

Study-level findings and limits: Spike-spanning, vaccine-associated CD4 TCRs were dominant at 160-218 and 743-854. Donors, mostly white British, included more females; clonal diversity was possibly underestimated. Repertoires were sampled only after the peak T cell response.

V gave up 0 bases and J gave up 5 bases, with 13 bases separating them. Germline-derived CDR1 and CDR2 are GTSNPN and SVGIG (reference sequence). The CDR3 runs 15 residues. Using immunoSEQ multiplex PCR, the repertoire was profiled, and TCRdb retains in-frame clones only, with some absent. The table has approximately 120,000 clones, 93% seen once. Comments on this clone: The antigen is undetermined.

This sequence was found in an adult in good health. The gene calls are TRBV30 and TRBJ2-2; the D gene is possibly TRBD1 (6 bases). Sequencing was performed on peripheral blood, taken on day 0 of AZD1222 vaccination. The CDR3 DNA sequence: TGTGCCTGGAGTGTACAGGGTGGTCGGACCGGGGAGCTGTTTTTT. The encoded protein is CAWSVQGGRTGELFF. The whole variable domain, remainder taken from reference TRBV30 and TRBJ2-2, is SQTIHQWPATLVQPVGSPLSLECTVEGTSNPNLYWYRQAAGRGLQLLFYSVGIGQISSEVPQNLSASRPQDRQFILSSKKLLLSDSGFYLCAWSVQGGRTGELFFGEGSRLTVL.